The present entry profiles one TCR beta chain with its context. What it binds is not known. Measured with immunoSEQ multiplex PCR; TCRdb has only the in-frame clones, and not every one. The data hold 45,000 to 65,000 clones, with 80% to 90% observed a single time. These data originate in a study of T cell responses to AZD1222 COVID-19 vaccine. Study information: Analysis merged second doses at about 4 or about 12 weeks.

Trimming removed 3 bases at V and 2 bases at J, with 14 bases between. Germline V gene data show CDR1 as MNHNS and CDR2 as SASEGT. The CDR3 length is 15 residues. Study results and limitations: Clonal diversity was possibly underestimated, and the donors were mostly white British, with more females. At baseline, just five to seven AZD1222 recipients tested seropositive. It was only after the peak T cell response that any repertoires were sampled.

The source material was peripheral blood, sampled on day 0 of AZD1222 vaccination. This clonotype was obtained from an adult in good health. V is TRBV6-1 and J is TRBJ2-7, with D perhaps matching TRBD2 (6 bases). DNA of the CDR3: TGTGCCAGCAGTGACCGGGGGAGTCTGACCTACGAGCAGTACTTC. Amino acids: CASSDRGSLTYEQYF.